One and the same sample provided the 18 T cell receptor beta chains below, sequenced in a study of T cell repertoires in cytomegalovirus infection. TCRdb processed the reads anew with MiXCR; each CDR3 protein has one entry. The repertoire holds about 130,000 distinct CDR3 sequences, with 8% to 9% as singletons. What was sequenced was PBMCs. The origin of the receptors is a human donor in good health (CMV status not recorded). Some clones in this sample may be carry-over from other donors' samples.

The CDR3: CSAKLAGGHHEQYF. CDR3 sequence (DNA): TGCAGTGCCAAACTAGCGGGGGGGCACCACGAGCAGTACTTC. V gene TRBV20-1 combines with J gene TRBJ2-7, with 13 bases lining up with TRBD2. There are 14 residues in the CDR3. The germline gives CDR1 DFQATT, CDR2 SNEGSKA (reference sequence). The junction had 7 bases not matched to a gene; V was cut back by 6 bases and J by 5 bases.

This chain uses TRBV5-1 with TRBJ2-2; the D gene is possibly TRBD1 (5 bases). The CDR3 sequence is 15 residues long. Germline CDR1 SGHRS, CDR2 YFSETQ. With 3 bases removed from V and 4 bases from J, the gap between germline ends came to 13 bases. CDR3 sequence (DNA): TGCGCCAGCAGCTGGGCCAGGGTCGGCACCGGGGAGCTGTTTTTT. The encoded protein is CASSWARVGTGELFF.

This rearrangement joins TRBV7-7 to TRBJ2-7, with 7 positions matching TRBD1. Germline lookup yields CDR1 SSHAT and CDR2 FNYEAQ (reference sequence). V lost 0 bases and J lost 7; bases outside the gene matches: 3. This CDR3 is built from 13 residues. CDR3 in amino acids: CASSLAPGGEQYF. The CDR3 nucleotides read TGTGCCAGCAGCTTAGCGCCAGGGGGAGAGCAGTACTTC.

The V call is TRBV19, the J call TRBJ2-6; 7 bases match TRBD2. Germline values: CDR1 LNHDA, CDR2 SQIVND (reference sequence). The CDR3 has 18 amino acids. V lost 1 base to trimming and J lost 2 bases; unmatched junction nucleotides: 8. The chain's CDR3 is CASSIAAGITTGANVLTF. In DNA form, the CDR3 reads TGTGCCAGTAGTATAGCAGCGGGGATTACTACTGGGGCCAACGTCCTGACTTTC.

The table lists this clonotype with many counts. This rearrangement joins TRBV7-8 to TRBJ2-2, with unresolved D. Between the trimmed V and J ends, which lost 8 bases and 4 bases, there was a span of 14 bases. The germline gives CDR1 SGHVS, CDR2 FQNEAQ. The length of the CDR3 is 14 residues. The CDR3 sequence is CASAMAEITGELFF. Written as DNA, the CDR3 is TGTGCCAGCGCCATGGCGGAAATCACCGGGGAGCTGTTTTTT.

This clonotype was detected ten times or more. The rearrangement uses TRBV20-1 and TRBJ2-7; perhaps TRBD1 as D (5 bases). The CDR3 contains 12 residues. Germline V gene lookup returns CDR1 DFQATT and CDR2 SNEGSKA (reference sequence). V lost 0 bases, J lost 7 bases, and 10 bases lay in between. CDR3 loop: CSARDPTAEQYF. The CDR3, as DNA: TGCAGTGCTAGAGATCCGACAGCTGAGCAGTACTTC.

This clonotype was picked up many times. The chain has TRBV6-7 and TRBJ1-5, with 7 bases identical to TRBD1. TRBV6-7 is designated an ORF whose function remains uncertain. The V and J ends lost 6 bases and 0 bases, in that order; junction bases with no gene match: 14. This CDR3 region has 18 residues. In DNA, the CDR3 is TGTGCCAGCAGCCCCCGGGACAGATATTATTATAGCAATCAGCCCCAGCATTTT. Protein product: CASSPRDRYYYSNQPQHF.

The chain joins TRBV3-1 to TRBJ2-7; D remains unclear. The V end was cut by 0 bases, the J end by 3 bases, with 6 bases between. Germline CDR1 and CDR2: LGHDT and YNNKEL (reference sequence). This CDR3 has 13 residues. The CDR3 sequence is CASSQEASYEQYF. As DNA, the CDR3 is TGTGCCAGCAGCCAAGAAGCAAGCTACGAGCAGTACTTC.

This clonotype occurred many times. This chain connects TRBV6-6 to TRBJ2-1; the D call may be TRBD1 or TRBD2 (5 bases each). Looked up from germline, CDR1 is MNHNY and CDR2 is SVGAGI (reference sequence). The V gene lost 7 bases and the J gene lost 10 bases, with 17 bases spanning the gap. CDR3 length: 13 residues. CDR3 protein: CASNPWGIGEQFF. DNA for the CDR3: TGTGCCAGCAATCCGTGGGGGATAGGGGAGCAGTTCTTC.

The chain employs TRBV25-1 and TRBJ1-4, with a possible D match to TRBD1 (5 bases). The germline V and J ends were trimmed by 3 bases and 0 bases, with 11 bases remaining between them. The CDR3 is made up of 16 amino acids. Germline V gene data show CDR1 as MGHDK and CDR2 as SYGVNS. CDR3 region: CASSEGRSATNEKLFF. The DNA for the CDR3 is TGTGCCAGCAGTGAGGGACGGAGTGCAACTAATGAAAAACTGTTTTTT.

This clonotype was seen ten or more times. This chain connects TRBV29-1 to TRBJ2-5, with D uncertain. Deletions cut 4 bases from V and 2 bases from J, with 8 bases between. From germline, CDR1 is SQVTM and CDR2 ANQGSEA. The CDR3 loop spans 12 amino acids. The CDR3 spells CSVVGLQETQYF. The CDR3 DNA reads as TGCAGCGTTGTAGGCCTACAAGAGACCCAGTACTTC.

The chain employs TRBV4-2 and TRBJ2-2; a weak D match, TRBD2 (5 bases). Between the trimmed V and J ends, which lost 0 bases and 5 bases, there was a span of 7 bases. The CDR3 sequence is 14 residues long. Germline CDR1 and CDR2: LGHNA and YNFKEQ. The CDR3 sequence is CASSQDRGTGELFF. The CDR3 DNA reads TGTGCCAGCAGCCAAGATCGGGGTACCGGGGAGCTGTTTTTT.

This clonotype was seen ten or more times. V usage is TRBV28 and J usage is TRBJ2-7; a possible D gene is TRBD1 (7 bases). V was trimmed by 6 bases and J by 6 bases, leaving 21 bases between them. The germline CDR1 and CDR2 sequences are MDHEN and SYDVKM. The length of the CDR3 is 15 residues. CDR3 sequence reads: CASSYRGGMGGEQYF. CDR3 DNA: TGTGCCAGCAGCTACAGGGGAGGTATGGGAGGCGAGCAGTACTTC.

The chain employs TRBV3-1 and TRBJ2-2; 8 bases are a match to TRBD1. The V gene's germline CDR1 is LGHDT and CDR2 YNNKEL (reference sequence). Trimming removed 4 bases from V and 6 bases from J; junction bases left unmatched: 7. This CDR3 spans 15 amino acids. The chain's CDR3 is CASSLKAGGPGELFF. As DNA, the CDR3 is TGTGCCAGCAGCCTTAAGGCAGGGGGCCCCGGGGAGCTGTTTTTT.

This clonotype appeared many times. The chain joins TRBV12-3 or TRBV12-4 to TRBJ1-2; no clear D. The CDR3 is made up of 14 amino acids. The V end lost 3 bases, the J end lost 4 bases, and 12 bases lay between the germline ends. Written as DNA, the CDR3 is TGTGCCAGCAGTTTGGGGTCACAGTCCTATGGCTACACCTTC. This encodes CASSLGSQSYGYTF.

Concerning this clonotype: With a much larger clone just one base away, this may be a read error. This sequence joins TRBV19 and TRBJ1-5; TRBD1 matches 9 bases. Per germline, CDR1 LNHDA and CDR2 SQIVND (reference sequence). The CDR3 loop spans 16 amino acids. CDR3 coding DNA: TGTGCCAGTAACCGACCGGGACAGGGAAGAGAACAGCCCCAGCCTTTT. This gives the protein CASNRPGQGREQPQPF. Together with reference TRBV19 and TRBJ1-5, the CDR3 gives the full variable domain: DGGITQSPKYLFRKEGQNVTLSCEQNLNHDAMYWYRQDPGQGLRLIYYSQIVNDFQKGDIAEGYSVSREKKESFPLTVTSAQKNPTAFYLCASNRPGQGREQPQPFGDGTRLSIL.

This clonotype has a count of ten or more. This chain links TRBV5-1 with TRBJ2-7, with 9 nucleotides matching TRBD2. The CDR3 consists of 13 residues. Germline CDR1 and CDR2: SGHRS and YFSETQ. J gave up 6 bases and V 0 bases, and 1 base lay outside the gene matches. This CDR3 is CASSLELAGEQYF. CDR3 sequence (DNA): TGCGCCAGCAGCTTGGAACTAGCGGGCGAGCAGTACTTC.

This clonotype was seen a handful of times. The V call is TRBV7-2, the J call TRBJ2-2; 13 nucleotides match TRBD2. The junction had 13 bases not matched to a gene; V was cut back by 5 bases and J by 7 bases. CDR3 length: 18 residues. From germline, CDR1 is SGHTA and CDR2 FQGNSA. CDR3 bases: TGTGCCAGCAGCCGACATGGGACTAGCGGGATCGGGGGCGGGGAGCTGTTTTTT. Translating gives CASSRHGTSGIGGGELFF.